The sequence of this T cell receptor beta chain was determined in a study of PD-1 blockade in classical Hodgkin lymphoma. In regard to this clone: What it binds is not known.

This CDR3 has 15 residues. CDR1 is PRHDT, CDR2 FYEKMQ, per germline (reference sequence). V was trimmed by 5 bases and J by 5 bases, leaving 18 bases between them. Study-wide results and limits: It was CD4+ TCR diversity, not CD8+, that rose significantly by C4D1. Partial responders and progressors had significantly lower baseline TCR diversity. Lower baseline TCR diversity was reported for newly diagnosed patients than for healthy donors.

Some clones are missing from TCRdb's copy, which holds only in-frame ones; the method was immunoSEQ multiplex PCR. In the table there are approximately 11,000 clones, 70% to 85% of which are singletons. Patients all relapsed after autologous stem cell transplantation, and there was variation in brentuximab vedotin exposure. The gene calls are TRBV13 and TRBJ1-1; a possible D gene is TRBD1 (6 bases). The sequencing here drew on peripheral blood mononuclear cells (PBMCs), taken at baseline. The sequence came from a human donor with classical Hodgkin lymphoma. CDR3 residues: CASSVRKGGETEAFF. In nucleotides, the CDR3 is TGTGCCAGCAGCGTACGAAAGGGGGGTGAGACTGAAGCTTTCTTT.